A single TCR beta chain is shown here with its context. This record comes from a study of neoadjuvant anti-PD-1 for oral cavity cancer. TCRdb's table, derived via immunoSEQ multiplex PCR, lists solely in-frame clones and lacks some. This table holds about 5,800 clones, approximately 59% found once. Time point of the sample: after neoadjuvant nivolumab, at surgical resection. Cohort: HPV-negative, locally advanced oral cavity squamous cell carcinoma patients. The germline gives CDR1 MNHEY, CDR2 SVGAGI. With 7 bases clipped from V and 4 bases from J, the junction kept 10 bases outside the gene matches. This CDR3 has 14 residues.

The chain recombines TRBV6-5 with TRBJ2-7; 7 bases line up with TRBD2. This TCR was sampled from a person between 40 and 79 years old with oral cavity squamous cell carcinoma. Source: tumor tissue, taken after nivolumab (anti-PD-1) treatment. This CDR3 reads CASTLREAPYEQYF. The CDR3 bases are TGTGCCAGCACCCTACGGGAGGCTCCATACGAGCAGTACTTC.